This record covers a single T cell receptor beta chain. The second PCR ran 7 to 11 cycles with a sample-barcoded 5' primer and J-beta primers. TCRdb ran MiXCR on the 5' RACE reads and lists one entry per CDR3 protein. The table includes about 800,000 distinct CDR3 sequences, around a quarter detected once. These data are taken from a study of blood T cells in healthy people across ages. The germline gives CDR1 SNHLY, CDR2 FYNNEI. V shed 5 bases and J 5 bases; nucleotides not matched to a gene: 10. The CDR3 contains 15 residues. The same data also contributed to another study, on T cells of mothers and their children.

This sequence joins TRBV2 and TRBJ2-5, with 8 bases that match TRBD1. What was sequenced was blood. The source is a boy between 10 and 17 years old in good health. CDR3 sequence (DNA): TGTGCCAGCAGTACGGGACAGGCCACCGAGGAGACCCAGTACTTC. It encodes CASSTGQATEETQYF.